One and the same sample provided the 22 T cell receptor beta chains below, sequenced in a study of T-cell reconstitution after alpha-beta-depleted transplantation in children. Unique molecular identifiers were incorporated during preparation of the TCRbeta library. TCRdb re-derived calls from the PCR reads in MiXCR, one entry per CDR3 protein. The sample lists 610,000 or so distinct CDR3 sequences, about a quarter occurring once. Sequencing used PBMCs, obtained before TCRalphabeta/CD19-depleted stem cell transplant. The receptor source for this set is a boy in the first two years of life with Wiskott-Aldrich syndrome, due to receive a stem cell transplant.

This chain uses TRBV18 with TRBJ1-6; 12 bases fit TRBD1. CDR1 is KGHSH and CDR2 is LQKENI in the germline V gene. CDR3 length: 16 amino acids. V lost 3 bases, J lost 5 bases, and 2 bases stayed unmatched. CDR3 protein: CASSPGTGGNNSPLHF. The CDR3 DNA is TGTGCCAGCTCACCCGGGACAGGGGGCAATAATTCACCCCTCCACTTT.

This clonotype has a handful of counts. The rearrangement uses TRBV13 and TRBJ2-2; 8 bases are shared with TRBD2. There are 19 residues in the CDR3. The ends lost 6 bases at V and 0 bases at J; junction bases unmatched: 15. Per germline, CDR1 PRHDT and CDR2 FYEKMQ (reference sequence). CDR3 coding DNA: TGTGCCAGCAGAGCTTGCGGGAGGACGAAAGAGACGAACACCGGGGAGCTGTTTTTT. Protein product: CASRACGRTKETNTGELFF.

In nucleotides, the CDR3 is TGTGCCAGCAGCTCCTTTCGAGAGACCCAGTACTTC. Translated, it gives CASSSFRETQYF. The V and J genes are TRBV11-2 and TRBJ2-5; D call uncertain. This CDR3 contains 12 residues. With 4 bases removed from V and 4 bases from J, the gap between germline ends came to 7 bases. Germline V gene data show CDR1 as SGHAT and CDR2 as FQNNGV.

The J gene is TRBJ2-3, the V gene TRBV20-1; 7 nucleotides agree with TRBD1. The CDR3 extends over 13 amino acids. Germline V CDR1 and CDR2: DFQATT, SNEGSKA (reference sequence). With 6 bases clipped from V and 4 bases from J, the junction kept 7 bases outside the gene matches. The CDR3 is CSASTGAADTQYF. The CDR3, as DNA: TGCAGTGCAAGCACAGGGGCGGCAGATACGCAGTATTTT.

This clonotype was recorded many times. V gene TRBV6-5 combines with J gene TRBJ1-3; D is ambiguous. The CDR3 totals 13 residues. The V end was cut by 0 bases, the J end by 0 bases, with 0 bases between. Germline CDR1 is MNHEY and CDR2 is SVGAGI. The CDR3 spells CASSYSSGNTIYF. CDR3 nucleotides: TGTGCCAGCAGTTACTCCTCTGGAAACACCATATATTTT.

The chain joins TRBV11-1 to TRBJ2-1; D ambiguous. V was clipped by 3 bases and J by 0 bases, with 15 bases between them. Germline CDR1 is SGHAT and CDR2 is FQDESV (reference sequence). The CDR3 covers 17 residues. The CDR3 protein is CASSFHLRESSYNEQFF. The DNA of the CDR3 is TGTGCCAGCAGCTTCCACCTTCGAGAGAGCTCCTACAATGAGCAGTTCTTC.

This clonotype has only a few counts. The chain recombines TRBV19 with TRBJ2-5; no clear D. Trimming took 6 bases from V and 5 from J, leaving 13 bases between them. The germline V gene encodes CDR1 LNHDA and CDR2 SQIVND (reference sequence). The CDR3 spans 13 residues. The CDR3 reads CASRGLISETQYF. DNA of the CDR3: TGTGCCAGTAGGGGTCTTATCTCCGAGACCCAGTACTTC.

The CDR3 region has the DNA TGTGCCAGCAGCTTGACAGGGGGTAGCGGGGAGACCCAGTACTTC. This sequence encodes CASSLTGGSGETQYF. J is TRBJ2-5 and V is TRBV7-9; 9 positions agree with TRBD1. Per germline, CDR1 SEHNR and CDR2 FQNEAQ (reference sequence). With 3 bases clipped from V and 5 bases from J, the junction kept 7 bases outside the gene matches. The CDR3 is made up of 15 amino acids.

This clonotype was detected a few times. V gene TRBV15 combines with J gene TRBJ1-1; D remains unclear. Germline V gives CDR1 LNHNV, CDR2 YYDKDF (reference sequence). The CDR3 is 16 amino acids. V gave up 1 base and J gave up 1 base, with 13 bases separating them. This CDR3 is CATSRVRGSRNTEAFF. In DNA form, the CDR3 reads TGTGCCACCAGCAGAGTCCGAGGAAGTCGGAACACTGAAGCTTTCTTT.

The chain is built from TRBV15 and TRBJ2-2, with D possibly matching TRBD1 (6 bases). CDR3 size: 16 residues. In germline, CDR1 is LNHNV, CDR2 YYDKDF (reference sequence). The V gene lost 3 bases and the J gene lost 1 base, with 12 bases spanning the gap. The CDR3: CATSSSWGRNTGELFF. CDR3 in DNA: TGTGCCACCAGCAGTTCATGGGGGCGGAACACCGGGGAGCTGTTTTTT.

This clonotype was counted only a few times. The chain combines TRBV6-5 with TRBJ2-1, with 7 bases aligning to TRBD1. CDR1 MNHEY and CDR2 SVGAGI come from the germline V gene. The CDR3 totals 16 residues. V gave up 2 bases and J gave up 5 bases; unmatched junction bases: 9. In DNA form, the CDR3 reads TGTGCCAGCAGTTACGCAGACAGGGTAAAGGACAATGAGCAGTTCTTC. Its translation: CASSYADRVKDNEQFF.

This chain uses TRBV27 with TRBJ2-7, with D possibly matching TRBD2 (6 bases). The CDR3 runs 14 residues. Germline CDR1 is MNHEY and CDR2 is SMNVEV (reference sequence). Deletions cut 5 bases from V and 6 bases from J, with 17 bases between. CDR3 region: CASSPIPASAEQYF. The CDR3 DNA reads TGTGCCAGCAGTCCAATCCCGGCTAGCGCCGAGCAGTACTTC.

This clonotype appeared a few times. CDR3 sequence reads: CASSLRTSGRRDYNEQFF. The DNA of the CDR3 is TGTGCCAGCAGCTTGAGAACTAGCGGGAGGAGGGACTACAATGAGCAGTTCTTC. The chain uses TRBV5-6 and TRBJ2-1, with 12 positions matching TRBD2. The ends lost 1 base at V and 3 bases at J; junction bases unmatched: 8. The CDR3 runs to 18 residues. CDR1 SGHDT and CDR2 YYEEEE come from the germline V gene.

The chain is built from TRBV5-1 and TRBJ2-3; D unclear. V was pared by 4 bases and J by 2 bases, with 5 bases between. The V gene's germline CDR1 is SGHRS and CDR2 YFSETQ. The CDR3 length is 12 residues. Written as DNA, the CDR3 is TGCGCCAGCAGCCAGCCCACAGATACGCAGTATTTT. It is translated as CASSQPTDTQYF. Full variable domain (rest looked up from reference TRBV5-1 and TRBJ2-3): KAGVTQTPRYLIKTRGQQVTLSCSPISGHRSVSWYQQTPGQGLQFLFEYFSETQRNKGNFPGRFSGRQFSNSRSEMNVSTLELGDSALYLCASSQPTDTQYFGPGTRLTVL.

The CDR3 region has the DNA TGTGCCAGCTCACCCAGTTTCATGAACACTGAAGCTTTCTTT. It specifies CASSPSFMNTEAFF. This chain uses TRBV18 with TRBJ1-1; D is ambiguous. There are 14 residues in the CDR3. The ends were cut back, 3 bases at V and 0 bases at J, with 8 bases in the middle. CDR1 KGHSH and CDR2 LQKENI come from the germline V gene.

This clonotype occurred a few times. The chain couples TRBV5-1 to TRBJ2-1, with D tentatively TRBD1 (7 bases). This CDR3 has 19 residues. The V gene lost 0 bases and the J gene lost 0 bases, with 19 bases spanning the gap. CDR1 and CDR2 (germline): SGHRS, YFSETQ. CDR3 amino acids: CASSLVGGTVVSSYNEQFF. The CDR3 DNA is TGCGCCAGCAGCTTGGTGGGCGGGACAGTTGTTAGCTCCTACAATGAGCAGTTCTTC.

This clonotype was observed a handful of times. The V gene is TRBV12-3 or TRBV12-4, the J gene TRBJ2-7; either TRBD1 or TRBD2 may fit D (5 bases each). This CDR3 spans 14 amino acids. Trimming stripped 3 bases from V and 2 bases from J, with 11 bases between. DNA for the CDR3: TGTGCCAGCAGTTTTTGGGGGTTAACCTACGAGCAGTACTTC. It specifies CASSFWGLTYEQYF.

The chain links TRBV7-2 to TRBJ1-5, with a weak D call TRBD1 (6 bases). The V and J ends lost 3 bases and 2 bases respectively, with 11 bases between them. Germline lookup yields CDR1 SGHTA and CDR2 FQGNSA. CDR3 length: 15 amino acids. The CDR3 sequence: CASSFEAGGNQPQHF. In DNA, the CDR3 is TGTGCCAGCAGCTTCGAAGCAGGGGGCAATCAGCCCCAGCATTTT.

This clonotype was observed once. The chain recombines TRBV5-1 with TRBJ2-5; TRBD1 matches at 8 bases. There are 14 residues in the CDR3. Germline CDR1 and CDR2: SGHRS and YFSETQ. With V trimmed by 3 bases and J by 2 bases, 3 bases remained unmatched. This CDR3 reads CASSSNRGQETQYF. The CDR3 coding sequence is TGCGCCAGCAGCTCGAACAGGGGGCAAGAGACCCAGTACTTC.

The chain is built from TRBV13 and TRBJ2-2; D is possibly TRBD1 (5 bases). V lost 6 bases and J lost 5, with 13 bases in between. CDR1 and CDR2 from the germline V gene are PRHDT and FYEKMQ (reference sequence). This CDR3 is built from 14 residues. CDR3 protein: CASRFREYTGELFF. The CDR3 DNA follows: TGTGCCAGCAGATTCAGGGAATATACCGGGGAGCTGTTTTTT. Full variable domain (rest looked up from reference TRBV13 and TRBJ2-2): AAGVIQSPRHLIKEKRETATLKCYPIPRHDTVYWYQQGPGQDPQFLISFYEKMQSDKGSIPDRFSAQQFSDYHSELNMSSLELGDSALYFCASRFREYTGELFFGEGSRLTVL.

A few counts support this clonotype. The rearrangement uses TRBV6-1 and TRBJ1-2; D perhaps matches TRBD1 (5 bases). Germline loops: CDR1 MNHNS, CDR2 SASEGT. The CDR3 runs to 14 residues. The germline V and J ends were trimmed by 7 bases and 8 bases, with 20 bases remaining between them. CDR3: CASTPISGGWGYTF. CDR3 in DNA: TGTGCCAGCACCCCGATATCGGGGGGGTGGGGCTACACCTTC.

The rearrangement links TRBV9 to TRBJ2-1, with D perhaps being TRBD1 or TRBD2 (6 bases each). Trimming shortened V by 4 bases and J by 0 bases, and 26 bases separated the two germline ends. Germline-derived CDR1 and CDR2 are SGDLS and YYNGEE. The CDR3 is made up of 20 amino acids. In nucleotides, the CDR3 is TGTGCCAGCAGCCCAAGACGGGGACACGCGGGACCTAGCTCCTACAATGAGCAGTTCTTC. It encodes CASSPRRGHAGPSSYNEQFF.